Listed below are T cell receptor beta chains from one sample, sequenced in a study of technical replicates of blood from several donors. Measured with immunoSEQ multiplex PCR; TCRdb has only the in-frame clones, and not every one. This table has 10,000 to 13,000 clones, about 94% appearing once. Sequencing was done on a sample of PBMCs. All receptors come from a human donor in good health. CDR3s include the opening cysteine and the closing phenylalanine or tryptophan. The order of the fields is clone size, J gene, V gene, D gene, CDR3 DNA, CDR3 protein. D genes are given only for firm matches. The listing skips clone size in some rows; elsewhere it reads once, few, many or a size class.

size: .; J: TRBJ2-2; V: TRBV7-9; D: .; DNA: TGTGCCAGGTCACTCGGAGGTGGCGGGGAGCTGTTTTTT; CDR3: CARSLGGGGELFF
size: .; J: TRBJ1-1; V: TRBV15; D: .; DNA: TGTGCCACCAGCATACCACAGGGCGAAGCTTTCTTT; CDR3: CATSIPQGEAFF
size: .; J: TRBJ1-2; V: TRBV28; D: .; DNA: TGTGCCAGCACCATAGGGGTGGGCTACACCTTC; CDR3: CASTIGVGYTF
size: .; J: TRBJ2-7; V: TRBV30; D: TRBD2; DNA: TGTGCCTGGAGTGCTAGCGGGAGTTCCTACGAGCAGTACTTC; CDR3: CAWSASGSSYEQYF
size: .; J: TRBJ1-1; V: TRBV25-1; D: TRBD1; DNA: TGTGCCAGCAGTGACCTCGGGCAGGGGGATTCGATAGCTTTCTTT; CDR3: CASSDLGQGDSIAFF
size: .; J: TRBJ1-2; V: TRBV27; D: TRBD1; DNA: TGTGCCAGCAGGGCGACAGGGGTTTCCGATGGCTACACCTTC; CDR3: CASRATGVSDGYTF
size: .; J: TRBJ2-7; V: TRBV27; D: TRBD2; DNA: TGTGCCAGCAGTTTACTCACCAACAGGGTGCTAGCGGGGATTGAAGAGCAGTACTTC; CDR3: CASSLLTNRVLAGIEEQYF
size: .; J: TRBJ1-5; V: TRBV5-1; D: .; DNA: TGCGCCAGCAGCTTGGGGCAGCCAGAGGGTCAGCCCCAGCATTTT; CDR3: CASSLGQPEGQPQHF
size: .; J: TRBJ2-5; V: TRBV7-2; D: TRBD1; DNA: TGTGCCAGCAGCCCAAAAACCGGGACAGGTCTGGGGACCCAGTACTTC; CDR3: CASSPKTGTGLGTQYF
size: once; J: TRBJ1-1; V: TRBV19; D: TRBD1; DNA: TGTGCCAGTAGCCCACAGGGGGCGAACACTGAAGCTTTCTTT; CDR3: CASSPQGANTEAFF
size: .; J: TRBJ2-1; V: TRBV28; D: TRBD2; DNA: TGTGCCAGCGGACGGCCGGGAGGCGGCAATGAGCAGTTCTTC; CDR3: CASGRPGGGNEQFF
size: .; J: TRBJ1-1; V: TRBV7-8; D: TRBD1; DNA: TGTGCCAGCAGCTTTTCCGGGACAGGGGGGATTAGAACTGAAGCTTTCTTT; CDR3: CASSFSGTGGIRTEAFF
size: .; J: TRBJ2-1; V: TRBV29-1; D: TRBD1; DNA: TGCAGCGTTCTGGACAGGGAGGACTTCTTC; CDR3: CSVLDREDFF
size: .; J: TRBJ2-7; V: TRBV27; D: TRBD2; DNA: TGTGCCAGCAGTCTGGGACTAGCGAACTCCTACGAGCAGTACTTC; CDR3: CASSLGLANSYEQYF
size: .; J: TRBJ2-7; V: TRBV20-1; D: .; DNA: TGCAGTGCCAACTCCTACGAGCAGTACTTC; CDR3: CSANSYEQYF
size: .; J: TRBJ1-2; V: TRBV13; D: .; DNA: TGTGCCAGCAGCTTAGTGAATACCAGGAACTATGGCTACACCTTC; CDR3: CASSLVNTRNYGYTF
size: .; J: TRBJ2-7; V: TRBV10-3; D: .; DNA: TGTGCCATCAGTGACTTGACAGACAGTTCCTACGAGCAGTACTTC; CDR3: CAISDLTDSSYEQYF
size: .; J: TRBJ1-1; V: TRBV6-4; D: TRBD1; DNA: TGTGCCAGCAGTGTGGGGACAGGGGAGTTTACTGAAGCTTTCTTT; CDR3: CASSVGTGEFTEAFF
size: .; J: TRBJ2-5; V: TRBV19; D: TRBD2; DNA: TGTGCCAGTAGTCTTCGCGGGAGGACCCAAGAGACCCAGTACTTC; CDR3: CASSLRGRTQETQYF
size: .; J: TRBJ2-7; V: TRBV23-1; D: .; DNA: TGCGCCAGCATCCTGGACAAGTCCTACGAGCAGTACTTC; CDR3: CASILDKSYEQYF
size: .; J: TRBJ2-1; V: TRBV4-1; D: TRBD2; DNA: TGCGCCAGCAGCCAAGCCGGGACTAGCACAATCTATGAGCAGTTCTTC; CDR3: CASSQAGTSTIYEQFF
size: .; J: TRBJ2-7; V: TRBV4-2; D: .; DNA: TGTGCCAGCAGCCAAGATTTGGGCGGAGGGGCCTACGAGCAGTACTTC; CDR3: CASSQDLGGGAYEQYF
size: .; J: TRBJ2-5; V: TRBV5-1; D: .; DNA: TGCGCCAGCAGCTTCACAACGCAAGAGACCCAGTACTTC; CDR3: CASSFTTQETQYF
size: .; J: TRBJ1-5; V: TRBV28; D: TRBD1; DNA: TGTGCCAGCAGTGTCGCGGGACAGGGGGCCGGTCAGCCCCAGCATTTT; CDR3: CASSVAGQGAGQPQHF
size: .; J: TRBJ1-3; V: TRBV9; D: .; DNA: TGTGCCAGCAGCGCTTACAGGGACCCTGGAAACACCATATATTTT; CDR3: CASSAYRDPGNTIYF
size: .; J: TRBJ2-3; V: TRBV9; D: TRBD2; DNA: TGTGCCAGCAGCGTAGTTGGTAGCGGGTTCACAGATACGCAGTATTTT; CDR3: CASSVVGSGFTDTQYF